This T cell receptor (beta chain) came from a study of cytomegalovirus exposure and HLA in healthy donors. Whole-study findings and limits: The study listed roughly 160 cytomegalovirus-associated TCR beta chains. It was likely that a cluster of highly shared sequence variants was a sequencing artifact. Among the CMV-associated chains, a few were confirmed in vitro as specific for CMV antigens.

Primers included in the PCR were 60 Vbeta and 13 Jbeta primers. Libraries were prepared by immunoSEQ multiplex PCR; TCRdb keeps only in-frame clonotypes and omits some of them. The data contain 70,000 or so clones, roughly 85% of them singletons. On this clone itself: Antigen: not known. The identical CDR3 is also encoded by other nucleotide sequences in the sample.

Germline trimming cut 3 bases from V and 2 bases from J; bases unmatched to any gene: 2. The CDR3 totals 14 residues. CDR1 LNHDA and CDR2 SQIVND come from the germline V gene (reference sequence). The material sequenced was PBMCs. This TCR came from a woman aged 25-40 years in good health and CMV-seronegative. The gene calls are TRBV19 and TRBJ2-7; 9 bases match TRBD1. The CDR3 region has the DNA TGTGCCAGTAGTATGACAGGGGGAGCCTACGAGCAGTACTTC. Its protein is CASSMTGGAYEQYF.